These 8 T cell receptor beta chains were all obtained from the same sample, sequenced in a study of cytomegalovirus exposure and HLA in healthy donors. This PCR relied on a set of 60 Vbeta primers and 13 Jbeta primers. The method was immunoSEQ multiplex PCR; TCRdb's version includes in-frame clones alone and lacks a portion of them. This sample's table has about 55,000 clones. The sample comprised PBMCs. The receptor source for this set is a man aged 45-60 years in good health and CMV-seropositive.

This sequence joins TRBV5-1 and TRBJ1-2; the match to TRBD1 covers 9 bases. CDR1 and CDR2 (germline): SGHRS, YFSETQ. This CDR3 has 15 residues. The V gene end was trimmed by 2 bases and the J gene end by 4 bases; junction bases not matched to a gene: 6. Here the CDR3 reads CASSLGDRDVYGYTF. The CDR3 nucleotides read TGCGCCAGCAGCTTAGGGGACAGGGATGTCTATGGCTACACCTTC.

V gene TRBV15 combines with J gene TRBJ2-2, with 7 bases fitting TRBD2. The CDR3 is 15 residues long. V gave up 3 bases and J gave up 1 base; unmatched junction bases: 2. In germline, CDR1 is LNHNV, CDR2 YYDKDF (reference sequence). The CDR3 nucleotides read TGTGCCACCAGCAGTAGCGGGTTGAACACCGGGGAGCTGTTTTTT. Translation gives CATSSSGLNTGELFF.

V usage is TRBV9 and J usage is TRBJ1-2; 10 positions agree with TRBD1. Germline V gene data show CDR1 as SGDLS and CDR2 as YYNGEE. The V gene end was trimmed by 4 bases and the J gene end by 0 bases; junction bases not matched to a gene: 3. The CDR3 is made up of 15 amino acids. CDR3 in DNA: TGTGCCAGCAGCATTGGACAGGGGGCTAACTATGGCTACACCTTC. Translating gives CASSIGQGANYGYTF.

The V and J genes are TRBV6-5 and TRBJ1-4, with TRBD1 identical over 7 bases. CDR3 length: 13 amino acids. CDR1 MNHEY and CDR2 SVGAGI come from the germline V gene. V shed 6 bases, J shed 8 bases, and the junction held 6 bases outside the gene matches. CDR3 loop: CASSATGREKLFF. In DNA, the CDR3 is TGTGCCAGCAGCGCGACAGGGCGAGAAAAACTGTTTTTT.

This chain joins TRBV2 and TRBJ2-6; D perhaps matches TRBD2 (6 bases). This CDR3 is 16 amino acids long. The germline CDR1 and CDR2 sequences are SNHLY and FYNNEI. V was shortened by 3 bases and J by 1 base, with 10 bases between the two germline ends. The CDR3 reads CASSEPGGSGANVLTF. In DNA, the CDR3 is TGTGCCAGCAGTGAGCCCGGGGGATCTGGGGCCAACGTCCTGACTTTC.

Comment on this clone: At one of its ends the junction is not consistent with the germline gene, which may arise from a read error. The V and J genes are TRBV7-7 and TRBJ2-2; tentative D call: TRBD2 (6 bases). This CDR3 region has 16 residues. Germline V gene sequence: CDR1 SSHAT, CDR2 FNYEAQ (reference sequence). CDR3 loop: CASSLTRDSFDGELFF. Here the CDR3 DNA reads TGTGCTAGCAGCTTAACGCGGGACTCCTTCGACGGGGAGCTGTTTTTT.

The CDR3 protein is CASSQGQRNSPLHF. Written as DNA, the CDR3 is TGCGCCAGCAGCCAAGGTCAGCGTAATTCACCCCTCCACTTT. The gene calls are TRBV4-3 and TRBJ1-6, with unresolved D. This CDR3 is built from 14 residues. V lost 1 base and J lost 6, with 7 bases in between. Germline V gene lookup returns CDR1 LGHNA and CDR2 YSLEER.

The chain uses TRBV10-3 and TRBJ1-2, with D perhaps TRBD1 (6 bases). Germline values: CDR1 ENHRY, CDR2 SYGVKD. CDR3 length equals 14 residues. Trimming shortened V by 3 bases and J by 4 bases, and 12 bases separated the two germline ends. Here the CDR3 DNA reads TGTGCCATCAGTGATAAGGGACAAGGCTATGGCTACACCTTC. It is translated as CAISDKGQGYGYTF.